This T cell receptor (beta chain) originates from a study of T cells in Graves' hyperthyroidism and ophthalmopathy. Germline assignment: CDR1 MDHEN and CDR2 SYDVKM. This CDR3 spans 17 amino acids. Trimming removed 6 bases at V and 3 bases at J, with 23 bases between. Amplification yielded TCR beta CDR3 regions, with RNA transcripts as the source. The HTBI primer set was used in a first-round RT-PCR of the TCR CDR3. TCRdb reanalysed the multiplex PCR reads using MiXCR and keeps one entry per CDR3 protein. In the table there are a few hundred thousand distinct CDR3 sequences, around 14% of which are singletons. Uncontrolled infection, other autoimmune disease, pregnancy or lactation barred patients from enrollment. Diagnoses were made from clinical symptoms, serum measures (thyroxine and TRAb), thyroid ultrasound and orbital computed tomography. Source material for PBMCs was less than 12 ml fresh peripheral blood.

Sequences were obtained from blood. The origin of this receptor is a woman aged 25 to 39 with Graves' hyperthyroidism. The V call is TRBV28, the J call TRBJ1-2; perhaps TRBD1 as D (5 bases). The CDR3 DNA is TGTGCCAGCAGGTCGGGACCGAGGGTGAGCCCTGACTATGGCTACACCTTC. This translates into CASRSGPRVSPDYGYTF.